Listed below are T cell receptor beta chains from one sample, sequenced in a study of shared clonotypes between healthy human individuals. Data came from immunoSEQ multiplex PCR; TCRdb stores just in-frame clones and leaves some out. The sample has roughly 1,800,000 clones; about 95% are singletons. Specimen: naive CD8+ T cells sorted from blood. The receptors were sampled from a man aged 18-30 years in good health. Each CDR3 is given with its conserved first and last residue. Each record gives: D gene, J gene, V gene, clone size, CDR3 DNA, CDR3 protein. A D gene is named only where the DNA matches it firmly. Some rows mark clone size as missing; the rest say once, few, many or name a class of expanded clone.

>.|TRBJ2-1|TRBV11-3|.
TGTGCCAGCAGCGTTCGGGACTTCAATGAGCAGTTCTTC
CASSVRDFNEQFF
>TRBD1|TRBJ2-3|TRBV10-1|.
TGCGCCAGCAGTGGGACAGGGAGTACAGATACGCAGTATTTT
CASSGTGSTDTQYF
>TRBD2|TRBJ2-7|TRBV9|.
TGTGCCAGCAGCGGATCTAGCGGGCCCTCCTACGAGCAGTACTTC
CASSGSSGPSYEQYF
>TRBD2|TRBJ2-3|TRBV6-4|.
TGTGCCAGCTCCCCGACTAGCGGGGGGGCCACAGATACGCAGTATTTT
CASSPTSGGATDTQYF
>.|TRBJ2-7|TRBV7-8|few
TGTGCCAGCAGCTTAGAGGACTCCTACGAGCAGTACTTC
CASSLEDSYEQYF
>TRBD1|TRBJ2-4|TRBV2|.
TGTGCCAGCAGTGATGACAGGGGGCTTGAGATGGTCATTCAGTACTTC
CASSDDRGLEMVIQYF
>.|TRBJ2-7|TRBV9|.
TGTGCCAGCAGCGAGGCCCAGGGCTACGAGCAGTACTTC
CASSEAQGYEQYF
>TRBD1|TRBJ1-3|TRBV5-4|.
TGTGCCAGCAGCTTTGCAGGGGGCGCGGGAAACACCATATATTTT
CASSFAGGAGNTIYF
>.|TRBJ2-7|TRBV29-1|.
TGCAGCGTTGAGGGGTCCTACGAGCAGTACTTC
CSVEGSYEQYF
>.|TRBJ2-7|TRBV19|.
TGTGCCAGTAGTCTTGGGTCGTCCTACGAGCAGTACTTC
CASSLGSSYEQYF
>TRBD1|TRBJ1-1|TRBV6-1|few
TGTGCCAGCAGTGAGGACAGGGGCCGGACTGAAGCTTTCTTT
CASSEDRGRTEAFF
>.|TRBJ1-1|TRBV13|.
TGTGCCAGCAGATCGGACGGCGGGACTGAAGCTTTCTTT
CASRSDGGTEAFF
>.|TRBJ2-7|TRBV5-5|once
TGTGCCAGCAGCTTCAGCAGTGACTACGAGCAGTACTTC
CASSFSSDYEQYF
>.|TRBJ2-1|TRBV9|once
TGTGCCAGCAGCGAAAGTGATTACAATGAGCAGTTCTTC
CASSESDYNEQFF
>.|TRBJ2-1|TRBV5-6|.
TGTGCCAGCAGCTTAATACTTACCAATGAGCAGTTCTTC
CASSLILTNEQFF
>TRBD2|TRBJ2-1|TRBV2|.
TGTGCCAGCAGTGTACTAGCGGACCAAAGCTCCTACAATGAGCAGTTCTTC
CASSVLADQSSYNEQFF
>TRBD2|TRBJ2-1|TRBV6-5|.
TGTGCCAGCAGTTTCCAGCCGGGACTAGAGTTCTTC
CASSFQPGLEFF
>.|TRBJ2-7|TRBV5-4|.
TGTGCCAGCAGCTTGTCTAGCTACGAGCAGTACTTC
CASSLSSYEQYF
>.|TRBJ1-4|TRBV28|.
TGTGCCAGCAGTTTAGGCCCCCCCGGTGAAAAACTGTTTTTT
CASSLGPPGEKLFF
>.|TRBJ2-6|TRBV7-7|.
TGTGCTAGCAGCTTAATCCCGGCGGGATCTGGGGCCAACGTCCTGACTTTC
CASSLIPAGSGANVLTF
>.|TRBJ1-4|TRBV2|.
TGTGCCAGCAGCCCCCCGGCGGGGGGGAGTGAAAAACTGTTTTTT
CASSPPAGGSEKLFF